This paragraph reports one TCR beta chain. It has no known antigen specificity. Base qualities are not at hand, and no much larger clone is one base apart. This specimen belongs to a study of shared clonotypes between healthy human individuals (TCRdb year 2020). For the study in its entirety: The cohort included three men and two women between 18 and 49 years of age. For each donor, three plates each were used for CD4 naive and CD4 memory, two plates were used for CD8 naive, and one plate was used for CD8 memory. Blood TCR repertoires of five healthy adults were deeply sequenced to estimate repertoire size and the extent of clonotype sharing between individuals. Libraries were prepared and TCR repertoires were sequenced by different laboratories using diverse techniques, in order to increase sequencing depth and limit assay-specific biases. Each donor's leukapheresis produced roughly between roughly 0.85 and 10 billion PBMCs.

The research as a whole found: Pairwise subsampling indicated that sequencing depth was expected to affect the degree of clonotype sharing among donors. Even with the large sequencing depth, rarefaction of the sorted-subset datasets indicated that sequencing was incomplete. Higher generation probabilities were observed for clonotypes shared by all four sorted-subset donors than for non-shared clonotypes. When several donors were compared, the shared fraction of clonotypes was around 5% for naive CD4, roughly 3.4% for naive CD8, about 2.4% for memory CD4, and 0.4% for memory CD8. Sampling was restricted to blood, and TCR repertoires in tissues likely differ from the TCR repertoires found in blood. Naive subsets generally had larger estimated clonotype richness than memory subsets did. Because the study included a small number of donors, the genetic and exposure-history diversity represented was limited.

The donors were healthy, HIV-negative adults who had no recently reported acute infections or vaccinations. Every donor was a Caucasian adult living in Nashville, Tennessee, USA. CD4+ T cells were enriched through magnetic negative selection, after which naive cells were positively selected on CD45RA and the remaining negative fraction served as the memory subset. Blood was obtained by leukapheresis, after which PBMCs were separated by Ficoll-Histopaque density gradient centrifugation and cryopreserved in liquid nitrogen vapor phase. Purity and quantity of every magnetically sorted T cell population were checked by analytical flow cytometry. From each sorted fraction, genomic DNA was isolated and quantified by UV absorbance on a Nanodrop 2000c. Using the deep immunoSEQ assay, multiplex PCR amplified TCR CDR3 regions from genomic DNA. For each cell subset, the extracted genomic DNA was distributed evenly across all wells of several immunoSEQ 96-well plates, and each plate served as one replicate. Each replicate PCR for sorted subsets received about 180 ng genomic DNA, equal to about 30,000 T cell genomes. Purified libraries were quantified with a Qubit 3.0 fluorometer, sized on a Bioanalyzer 2100, and re-quantified with the KAPA Library Quantification kit. Every immunoSEQ 96-well plate was sequenced on a separate single-read 150-cycle Illumina NextSeq 550 flow cell. The published analysis was carried out like this. Because the immunoSEQ output held only junctional sequences and lacked quality scores, the filtering could not match the filtering applied to full-length reads. To assign V/J genes and CDR3, sequences were annotated against IMGT germline references using PyIR, a Python wrapper for IgBLAST v1.9. Reads were filtered out if the reads had weak V/J assignments (E-value above 1e-6), no CDR3, stop codons, out-of-frame junctions, or ambiguous translated residues. V3J clonotypes were defined as sequences sharing an identical inferred V gene, J gene, and CDR3 amino acid sequence. The percentage overlap between two repertoires was calculated by dividing the number of shared unique clonotypes by the size of the smaller repertoire. Richness of each repertoire was evaluated using RTK rarefaction, the Chao1 estimator, and Recon v2.1 estimates of unobserved clonotypes. For all TCRbeta clonotypes obtained by the gDNA method from four donors, generation probabilities were computed with OLGA. Imported from immuneACCESS, the table was reduced by TCRdb to in-frame sequences with V and J called. These copies leave out some clones; in studies compared against another copy, an unresolved V gene accounts for under half, and the cause of the remainder is not known. From that table come the V and J calls and clone size; the DNA was used to work out D and trimming. For this sample the table gives a few million clones, of which under 97% were detected only once. Over 0.1% of the sample rests with the top ten.

Here V drops 7 bases and J drops 0 bases, and the junction holds 4 bases not matched to any gene. The CDR3 measures 13 amino acids from cysteine to phenylalanine. Only the CDR3 DNA stays, 39 bases, in frame from base 1. Sequences SGDLS (CDR1) and YYNGEE (CDR2) are obtained from the germline V gene. The source is a man aged 18 to 29 in good health. Material: naive CD4+ T cells sorted from blood. What the cell subset or site label conveys for this sample: CD45RA+ positively selected. The chain employs TRBV9 and TRBJ2-7; 7 bases in the middle match TRBD2. The DNA sequence reads TGTGCCAGCGGGAGGGGAAGCTCCTACGAGCAGTACTTC. It is translated as CASGRGSSYEQYF.